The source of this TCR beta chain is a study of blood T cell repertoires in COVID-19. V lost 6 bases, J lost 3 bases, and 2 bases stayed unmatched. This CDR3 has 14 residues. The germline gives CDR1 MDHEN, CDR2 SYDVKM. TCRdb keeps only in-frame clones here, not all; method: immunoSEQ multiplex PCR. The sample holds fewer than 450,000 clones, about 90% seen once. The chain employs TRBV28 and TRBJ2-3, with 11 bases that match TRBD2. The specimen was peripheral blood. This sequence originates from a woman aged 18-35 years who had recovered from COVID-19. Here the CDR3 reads CASRVAGGTDTQYF. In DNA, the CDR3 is TGTGCCAGCAGAGTAGCGGGAGGGACAGATACGCAGTATTTT. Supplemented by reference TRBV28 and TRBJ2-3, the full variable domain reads DVKVTQSSRYLVKRTGEKVFLECVQDMDHENMFWYRQDPGLGLRLIYFSYDVKMKEKGDIPEGYSVSREKKERFSLILESASTNQTSMYLCASRVAGGTDTQYFGPGTRLTVL.